This T cell receptor (beta chain) was identified during a study of PD-L1 blockade in urothelial cancer. TCRdb's table, derived via immunoSEQ multiplex PCR, lists solely in-frame clones and lacks some. The table includes approximately 20,000 clones, about 90% detected once. The CDR3 contains 14 residues. Trimming pared 3 bases from V and 4 bases from J, leaving 10 bases between. Germline CDR1 and CDR2: MDHEN and SYDVKM. The time point is: peripheral blood 6 weeks after treatment start. The chain employs TRBV28 and TRBJ2-1; D might be TRBD1 (5 bases). This clonotype was sampled from a woman aged 55-75 years with urothelial cancer. The starting material was PBMCs, obtained around atezolizumab (anti-PD-L1) treatment. The CDR3 nucleotides read TGTGCCAGCAGTTTGAGACAGATATACAATGAGCAGTTCTTC. Its protein is CASSLRQIYNEQFF.